Sequencing of this T cell receptor beta chain was carried out in a study of CD8+CD57+ T cells in acquired aplastic anemia. Overall study context: Recorded DNA amounts for sorted CD4+ and CD8+ cells had an average of 3.2 ug.

Both TCR beta VDJ combination and CDR3 sequence profiling were carried out. Genomic DNA was the template for this profiling. TCRdb processed the reads anew with MiXCR; each CDR3 protein has one entry. The sample records a few hundred thousand distinct CDR3 sequences, about 50% being singletons. All sequencing subjects had displayed CD8+CD57+ cell expansion on flow cytometry. By the time of blood sampling, patients had still received no therapy. This clonotype was seen at least ten times. The clonotype originates from a human donor with aplastic anemia. The material sequenced was sorted CD4+, CD8+, or CD8+CD57+ T cells (not recorded which) from PBMCs.

The CDR3 nucleotides are TGCAGTGCTAGAGAGACAGGTGCTTATAATTCACCCCTCCACTTT. Its translation is CSARETGAYNSPLHF. V usage is TRBV20-1 and J usage is TRBJ1-6; tentative D call: TRBD1 (6 bases). The V gene's germline CDR1 is DFQATT and CDR2 SNEGSKA (reference sequence). The CDR3 is 15 amino acids. V shed 0 bases and J shed 4 bases, with 10 bases lying between them.